Listed below are T cell receptor beta chains from one sample, sequenced in a study of T cells after yellow fever vaccination. TCRdb fed the 5' RACE reads into MiXCR, producing one record per CDR3 protein. The sample has about 340,000 distinct CDR3 sequences, 4% seen once. Here the sequenced sample was PBMCs, taken 5 days after the yellow fever booster vaccination. The receptors here all came from a man between 18 and 29 years old who received the YFV17D yellow fever vaccine. Each CDR3 is given with its conserved first and last residue.

J: TRBJ2-2; V: TRBV7-3; CDR3: CASSLTPGSANTGELFF
J: TRBJ2-7; V: TRBV4-2; CDR3: CASSQEGPGDEQYF
J: TRBJ2-3; V: TRBV15; CDR3: CATSGARPDTQYF
J: TRBJ1-1; V: TRBV12-3/TRBV12-4; CDR3: CASTDEPNTEAFF
J: TRBJ2-2; V: TRBV27; CDR3: CASSLPGSLNTGELFF
J: TRBJ2-3; V: TRBV2; CDR3: CASRLEVTDTQYF
J: TRBJ2-1; V: TRBV19; CDR3: CASSMLASEQFF
J: TRBJ1-1; V: TRBV5-1; CDR3: CASSLRTFGEAFF
J: TRBJ1-2; V: TRBV10-1; CDR3: CASSEATQGAYGYTF
J: TRBJ1-2; V: TRBV5-1; CDR3: CASSIQGQANYGYTF
J: TRBJ2-1; V: TRBV11-3; CDR3: CASSLGQGSKNEQFF
J: TRBJ1-1; V: TRBV5-1; CDR3: CASSTAQLSNEAFF
J: TRBJ1-5; V: TRBV12-3/TRBV12-4; CDR3: CASSFWGSDQPQHF
J: TRBJ2-3; V: TRBV7-9; CDR3: CASSSRTSGVITDTQYF
J: TRBJ2-2; V: TRBV9; CDR3: CASSEGVSMGTGELFF
J: TRBJ2-3; V: TRBV18; CDR3: CASSPVASGATGDTQYF
J: TRBJ2-7; V: TRBV6-2/TRBV6-3; CDR3: CASSAAGTGDGSYEQYF